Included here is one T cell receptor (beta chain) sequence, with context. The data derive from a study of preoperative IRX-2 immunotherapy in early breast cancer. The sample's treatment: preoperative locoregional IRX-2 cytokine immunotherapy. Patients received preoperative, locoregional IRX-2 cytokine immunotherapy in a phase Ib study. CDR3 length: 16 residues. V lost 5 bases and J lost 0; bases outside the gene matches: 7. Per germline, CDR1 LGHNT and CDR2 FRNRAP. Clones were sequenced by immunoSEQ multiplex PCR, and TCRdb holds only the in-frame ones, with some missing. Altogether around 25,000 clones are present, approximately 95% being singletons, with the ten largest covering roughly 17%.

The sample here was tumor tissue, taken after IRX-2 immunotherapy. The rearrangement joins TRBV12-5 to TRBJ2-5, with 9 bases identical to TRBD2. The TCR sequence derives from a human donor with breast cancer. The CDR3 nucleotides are TGTGCTAGTGGTCCTCCTAGCGGGACGTACCAAGAGACCCAGTACTTC. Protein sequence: CASGPPSGTYQETQYF.